The 26 T cell receptor beta chains below were found in one sample sequenced in a study of shared clonotypes between healthy human individuals. The method was immunoSEQ multiplex PCR; TCRdb's version includes in-frame clones alone and lacks a portion of them. The table lists about 730,000 clones, roughly two thirds of them singletons. Sequences were obtained from memory CD4+ T cells sorted from blood. Subset denoted: CD45RA-negative fraction. Source of these receptors: a woman aged 25 to 39 in good health.

This clone appeared a single time. The chain is built from TRBV28 and TRBJ1-1, with D possibly being TRBD1 (6 bases). V lost 6 bases and J 0 bases, leaving 14 bases between the germline ends. Germline V gives CDR1 MDHEN, CDR2 SYDVKM. The CDR3 sequence is 15 residues long. CDR3 bases: TGTGCCAGCAGGTTAACAGGGATAATGAACACTGAAGCTTTCTTT. Encoded protein: CASRLTGIMNTEAFF.

A single count supports this clone. This chain links TRBV19 with TRBJ2-5, with D unresolved. The germline V and J ends were trimmed by 1 base and 5 bases, with 8 bases remaining between them. CDR3 length: 13 residues. Germline CDR1 reads LNHDA; CDR2 reads SQIVND (reference sequence). The CDR3 nucleotides are TGTGCCAGTAGTATAGTCGACGGGGAGACCCAGTACTTC. It yields the protein CASSIVDGETQYF.

This chain uses TRBV7-8 with TRBJ1-2, with no clear D. The CDR3 totals 12 residues. Germline lookup yields CDR1 SGHVS and CDR2 FQNEAQ. Trimming pared 3 bases from V and 5 bases from J, leaving 7 bases between. CDR3 in amino acids: CASSLRGYGYTF. The CDR3 DNA is TGTGCCAGCAGCTTGCGGGGATATGGCTACACCTTC.

V is TRBV28 and J is TRBJ1-2; TRBD1 agrees at 10 bases. Germline assignment: CDR1 MDHEN and CDR2 SYDVKM. V dropped 4 bases and J dropped 7; count of bases not matched to a gene: 6. The CDR3 covers 14 residues. CDR3 amino acids: CASSSGTGVFGYTF. As DNA, the CDR3 is TGTGCCAGCAGTTCCGGGACAGGGGTTTTTGGCTACACCTTC.

This clone has just one count. V gene TRBV28 combines with J gene TRBJ1-6; D unclear. Germline CDR1 and CDR2: MDHEN and SYDVKM. V lost 5 bases and J lost 10, with 9 bases in between. The CDR3 length is 12 residues. The CDR3: CASSPGNSPLHF. The DNA of the CDR3 is TGTGCCAGCAGTCCAGGAAACTCACCCCTCCACTTT.

This clone was seen just once. This CDR3 is CASSEGFSGNTIYF. The CDR3 DNA is TGTGCCAGCAGTGAGGGCTTCTCTGGAAACACCATATATTTT. The genes are TRBV2 and TRBJ1-3, with D unresolved. The CDR3 length is 14 residues. Per germline, CDR1 SNHLY and CDR2 FYNNEI. V lost 3 bases and J lost 0, with 6 bases in between.

The gene calls are TRBV18 and TRBJ2-3; tentatively, D is TRBD1 or TRBD2 (5 bases each). The V gene lost 5 bases and the J gene lost 5 bases, with 17 bases spanning the gap. The length of the CDR3 is 15 residues. Germline V gene sequence: CDR1 KGHSH, CDR2 LQKENI. In nucleotides, the CDR3 is TGTGCCAGCTCAAAACCGGGACCGGACATAGATACGCAGTATTTT. Translated, it gives CASSKPGPDIDTQYF.

The V gene is TRBV4-1, the J gene TRBJ1-5; tentatively, D is TRBD1 (6 bases). V gave up 2 bases and J gave up 9 bases, with 23 bases separating them. Germline CDR1 MGHRA, CDR2 YSYEKL. This CDR3 region has 17 residues. The CDR3 sequence: CASSQYHQQGTFRPQHF. The CDR3 bases are TGCGCCAGCAGCCAATACCACCAACAGGGAACCTTCCGGCCCCAGCATTTT.

This chain links TRBV29-1 with TRBJ1-5; D is perhaps TRBD1 (5 bases). The germline V gene encodes CDR1 SQVTM and CDR2 ANQGSEA. Trimming took 5 bases from V and 3 from J, leaving 26 bases between them. The CDR3 runs to 18 residues. The CDR3 nucleotides read TGCAGCGTTAATCGTGGGACGGCCGATGCGGAATTCAATCAGCCCCAGCATTTT. Translated: CSVNRGTADAEFNQPQHF.

The chain has TRBV18 and TRBJ2-3, with D possibly matching TRBD2 (5 bases). V dropped 5 bases and J dropped 4 bases, with 19 bases sitting between them. CDR3 length equals 16 residues. Germline CDR1 and CDR2: KGHSH and LQKENI. CDR3 DNA: TGTGCCAGCTCAGAAACGACGGACTCTTCCGCAGATACGCAGTATTTT. Protein product: CASSETTDSSADTQYF.

This sequence joins TRBV2 and TRBJ1-1; 8 bases are a match to TRBD1. Germline CDR1 SNHLY, CDR2 FYNNEI. CDR3 length: 14 amino acids. Trimming took 6 bases from V and 4 from J; bases not matched to a gene: 7. This CDR3 reads CASRDRVTGTEAFF. Here the CDR3 DNA reads TGTGCCAGCAGGGACAGGGTTACGGGCACTGAAGCTTTCTTT.

This clone turned up a few times. This chain joins TRBV13 and TRBJ1-5; tentative D call: TRBD1 (5 bases). The germline V gene has CDR1 PRHDT and CDR2 FYEKMQ (reference sequence). This CDR3 comprises 15 residues. With 5 bases removed from V and 7 bases from J, the gap between germline ends came to 18 bases. CDR3 amino acids: CASSDSTRVGQPQHF. The CDR3 nucleotides are TGTGCCAGCAGCGACAGCACCAGGGTAGGGCAGCCCCAGCATTTT.

For this clone: This CDR3 is also generated by other DNA sequences in the sample. The V gene is TRBV7-6, the J gene TRBJ2-7; D gene ambiguous. Germline loops: CDR1 SGHVS, CDR2 FNYEAQ. With 4 bases removed from V and 4 bases from J, the gap between germline ends came to 5 bases. The CDR3 runs 11 residues. The CDR3 spells CASSSNYEQYF. The DNA for the CDR3 is TGTGCCAGCAGCTCGAATTACGAGCAGTACTTC.

There are a few counts of this clone. This sample includes further DNA sequences coding for the same CDR3. This chain uses TRBV5-1 with TRBJ2-3; possibly TRBD2 for D (6 bases). The CDR3 loop spans 16 amino acids. From germline, CDR1 is SGHRS and CDR2 YFSETQ. V gave up 4 bases and J gave up 0 bases, with 15 bases separating them. CDR3 nucleotides: TGCGCCAGCAGCCCGGGCGGGGCTCCGAGCACAGATACGCAGTATTTT. It yields the protein CASSPGGAPSTDTQYF.

In this sample, this clone turned up once. This sequence joins TRBV19 and TRBJ2-5, with 10 nucleotides matching TRBD2. The ends lost 4 bases at V and 4 bases at J; junction bases unmatched: 6. The CDR3 spans 15 residues. Germline V gives CDR1 LNHDA, CDR2 SQIVND (reference sequence). The CDR3 sequence: CASSRSSGRAETQYF. The CDR3, as DNA: TGTGCCAGTAGTAGATCTAGCGGGAGAGCAGAGACCCAGTACTTC.

V gene TRBV10-3 combines with J gene TRBJ2-3; possibly TRBD2 for D (7 bases). The V end lost 3 bases, the J end lost 3 bases, and 16 bases lay between the germline ends. Germline V gene lookup returns CDR1 ENHRY and CDR2 SYGVKD. This CDR3 contains 16 residues. The CDR3 loop reads CAISDPGGRATDTQYF. Written as DNA, the CDR3 is TGTGCCATCAGTGACCCGGGGGGCAGGGCAACAGATACGCAGTATTTT.

The count of this clone is one. The same CDR3 arises from other DNA sequences in this sample as well. V gene TRBV7-7 combines with J gene TRBJ2-5; 7 bases are shared with TRBD1. Germline V gives CDR1 SSHAT, CDR2 FNYEAQ (reference sequence). V lost 5 bases to trimming and J lost 5 bases; unmatched junction nucleotides: 5. The CDR3 totals 13 residues. This CDR3 reads CASSRDREETQYF. The CDR3 DNA is TGTGCCAGCAGCCGCGACAGGGAGGAGACCCAGTACTTC.

This clone was counted ten times or more. The chain joins TRBV15 to TRBJ1-5, with a weak D call TRBD1 (6 bases). Germline assignment: CDR1 LNHNV and CDR2 YYDKDF (reference sequence). The V end was cut by 3 bases, the J end by 5 bases, with 23 bases between. The CDR3 has 18 residues. The CDR3 sequence is CATSSRQGMRIQDQPQHF. The CDR3 DNA reads as TGTGCCACCAGCAGCCGCCAGGGGATGAGGATACAGGATCAGCCCCAGCATTTT.

This rearrangement joins TRBV30 to TRBJ1-2, with a possible D match to TRBD1 (6 bases). The CDR3 spans 12 residues. Germline-derived CDR1 and CDR2 are GTSNPN and SVGIG (reference sequence). Trimming removed 0 bases from V and 8 bases from J, with 10 bases in between. The CDR3 sequence is CAWSVLGGGYTF. The CDR3 bases are TGTGCCTGGAGTGTATTGGGGGGCGGCTACACCTTC.

The CDR3 sequence is CASSQLDLGFSRNQPQHF. The CDR3 DNA reads as TGCGCCAGCAGCCAGTTGGACTTGGGGTTTAGTCGGAATCAGCCCCAGCATTTT. The chain joins TRBV4-1 to TRBJ1-5; D is unresolved. Trimming stripped 3 bases from V and 4 bases from J, with 22 bases between. The germline V gene has CDR1 MGHRA and CDR2 YSYEKL. CDR3 length: 18 residues.

The gene calls are TRBV6-4 and TRBJ1-1, with D possibly TRBD1 on 5 matching bases. Germline assignment: CDR1 MRHNA and CDR2 SNTAGT. Trimming removed 0 bases from V and 9 bases from J, with 14 bases in between. The CDR3 contains 14 residues. CDR3 in DNA: TGTGCCAGCAGTGACTCTTTCGGGGACGATCAAGCTTTCTTT. As protein: CASSDSFGDDQAFF.

This clone has ten or more counts. The chain joins TRBV19 to TRBJ2-7; unclear D gene. Germline V gene sequence: CDR1 LNHDA, CDR2 SQIVND (reference sequence). The CDR3 consists of 14 residues. Trimming removed 3 bases at V and 0 bases at J, with 9 bases between. CDR3 DNA: TGTGCCAGTAGTATCGCGCTGAGCTCCTACGAGCAGTACTTC. Amino acids: CASSIALSSYEQYF.

The J gene is TRBJ2-7, the V gene TRBV27; TRBD2 matches at 13 bases. The V gene end was trimmed by 5 bases and the J gene end by 2 bases; junction bases not matched to a gene: 9. Germline V gene data show CDR1 as MNHEY and CDR2 as SMNVEV (reference sequence). The CDR3 consists of 17 residues. CDR3 amino acids: CASSRRGGTSGTYEQYF. The CDR3 coding sequence is TGTGCCAGCAGTCGCAGGGGCGGGACTAGCGGGACCTACGAGCAGTACTTC.

This clone was observed once. Other DNA sequences within the sample encode an identical CDR3. The CDR3 is CASSLAGGTYEQYF. The CDR3 bases are TGTGCCAGCAGCTTAGCGGGGGGAACCTACGAGCAGTACTTC. The chain carries TRBV7-2 and TRBJ2-7, with a possible D match to TRBD2 (6 bases). V gave up 0 bases and J gave up 2 bases, with 8 bases separating them. The CDR3 spans 14 residues. Germline CDR1 is SGHTA and CDR2 is FQGNSA.

The V call is TRBV2, the J call TRBJ1-1; D remains ambiguous. This CDR3 has 15 amino acids. Germline V gene sequence: CDR1 SNHLY, CDR2 FYNNEI. Trimming left V 5 bases short and J 5 bases short, with 18 bases between. This chain's CDR3 is CASSRERASGTEAFF. CDR3 nucleotides: TGTGCCAGCAGTCGCGAACGGGCCTCGGGGACTGAAGCTTTCTTT. The full variable domain, rest sourced from reference TRBV2 and TRBJ1-1, is EPEVTQTPSHQVTQMGQEVILRCVPISNHLYFYWYRQILGQKVEFLVSFYNNEISEKSEIFDDQFSVERPDGSNFTLKIRSTKLEDSAMYFCASSRERASGTEAFFGQGTRLTVV.

This clone was found a few times. This chain connects TRBV2 to TRBJ1-5; D is ambiguous. Between the trimmed V and J ends, which lost 6 bases and 8 bases, there was a span of 14 bases. Germline-derived CDR1 and CDR2 are SNHLY and FYNNEI. The CDR3 length is 13 residues. The CDR3 sequence is CASRTLRAEPQHF. Written as DNA, the CDR3 is TGTGCCAGCAGGACCCTAAGGGCGGAGCCCCAGCATTTT.